This T cell receptor (beta chain) was recorded in a study of Graves' ophthalmopathy and Graves' hyperthyroidism (dated by TCRdb to the late 2010s). For the wider study: Peripheral blood was collected before any treatment was given, at the time of initial diagnosis. TCR beta repertoire signatures were used to distinguish Graves' ophthalmopathy from Graves' hyperthyroidism and to predict progression to ophthalmopathy. In total, over 130 blood samples were TCR-sequenced: 43 ophthalmopathy, under 80 hyperthyroidism and some 17 hyperthyroidism-to-ophthalmopathy patients. A discovery set of 100 patients (approximately 42 ophthalmopathy, about 59 stable hyperthyroidism) was enrolled to explore V-J signatures distinguishing ophthalmopathy from hyperthyroidism. An independent validation cohort was composed of 18 hyperthyroidism patients and 17 patients who later progressed from hyperthyroidism to ophthalmopathy. In roughly 6 hyperthyroidism patients, T-cell repertoires of thyroid tissue and blood were compared. After sampling, hyperthyroidism patients received methimazole starting at 30 mg daily, and ophthalmopathy patients received high-dose intravenous methylprednisolone. The approximately 100 discovery patients were divided at random into training and test sets in a 7:3 ratio. What the study reported, not specific to this receptor: Sample size was not statistically predetermined, and group allocation was not concealed from the investigators. Most expanded thyroid clonotypes with frequency above 0.001 were also detected in blood, suggesting blood repertoires may reflect the thyroid immune response. In cross-validation, the 13-signature model distinguished ophthalmopathy from stable hyperthyroidism with about 89% sensitivity and roughly 84% specificity, while in the test set the corresponding values were about 80% and 75%. In validation, the model predicted ophthalmopathy progression with about 70% sensitivity and roughly 72% specificity; some 13 predicted patients were CT-confirmed with GO in a median of around 6 months.

In its sample, this clonotype was seen many times. Its antigen remains undetermined. There are no base qualities to consult, and no much larger clone falls within one base. Hyperthyroidism was defined as stable when no progression to ophthalmopathy occurred within 18 months of follow-up. Hyperthyroidism patients were newly diagnosed, with disease duration under 2 months, and aged 18 to 65 years. Patients with other autoimmune diseases, uncontrolled infections, pregnancy or lactation were excluded from the study. Diagnosis was based on clinical symptoms, serum thyroxine, TRAb, thyroid ultrasound and orbital computed tomography. PBMCs were isolated from roughly 10 ml of fresh peripheral blood by Ficoll-Paque density gradient centrifugation. Total RNA was extracted using Trizol reagent, and RNA quality was checked on an Agilent 2100 Bioanalyzer. According to the germline V gene (reference sequence), CDR1 reads DFQATT and CDR2 reads SNEGSKA. Germline trimming: 6 bases from V, 4 bases from J; junction bases outside gene matches: 3. The CDR3 spans 13 residues, from the cysteine through the phenylalanine. The kept DNA is CDR3 alone, 39 bases in frame from the first base.

For repertoire sequencing, the TCR beta CDR3 regions were amplified from RNA transcripts. HTBI primers and the Qiagen OneStep RT-PCR kit were used in a first-round RT-PCR, which was followed by a second-round multiplex PCR, size selection and purification. Libraries were sequenced on an Illumina HiSeq2000 using paired-end 100 bp reads. As for the authors' bioinformatics: SOAPnuke was used to process the reads, throwing out any read that had adapters, had uncalled bases, had a mean Phred below 15, or lacked an exact constant-primer or identifier match. High-quality paired reads were merged with COPE v1.2.5. Each unique nucleotide sequence was treated as a clonotype, and MiTCR v1.1 was used to align the clonotypes to the IMGT TRB V, D and J references. Analysis was restricted to V-J combinations with a frequency above 0.0001, which covered approximately 99% of repertoires. A TCR clonal expansion and chaos score per V-J combination was defined as the ratio of F50 clonal expansion to chaos observed in the TCRdist matrix. Welch's t-statistics and random forest were used to narrow the features down to 13 V-J combinations, which were then fed into a naive Bayes classifier. The similarity between thyroid and blood repertoires was quantified using the Morisita-Horn index. In TCRdb, the public reads were trimmed at Q25 with fastp and aligned with MiXCR, with productive beta chains retained. Rows with one shared CDR3 protein collapse into an entry with the most common genes and DNA. The V and J calls reflect TCRdb's pipeline rather than the authors' work. The sample table holds just over 600,000 distinct CDR3 sequences, of which approximately 21% were seen once. Roughly 6.9% of the sample is held by the ten biggest clonotypes.

The specimen was peripheral blood. The chain is encoded by TRBV20-1 joined to TRBJ1-5, with TRBD1 matching 10 junction bases. The sequence derives from a woman under 30 with stable Graves' hyperthyroidism. Some clones in this sample may be carry-over from other donors' samples. Donor details come from another sample of the same person, matched by shared clones. The sequenced DNA is TGCAGTGCAAGGGACAGGGGAAATCAGCCCCAGCATTTT. It encodes CSARDRGNQPQHF.